A selection of T cell receptor beta chains follows, all from one sample in a study of graft-versus-host responses after intestinal transplantation. The assay was immunoSEQ multiplex PCR, and TCRdb's table has in-frame clones only and misses some. The table includes tens of thousands of clones, 92% detected once. Their antigens remain unidentified. The sequencing used unstimulated CD4+ T cells sorted from spleen or lymph node cells, collected before transplant. These receptors were collected from a human donor who was the organ donor for an intestinal transplant. The CDR3 runs from the conserved cysteine through the conserved F or W.

v_call	j_call	cdr3_aa
TRBV7-2	TRBJ2-3	CASSLVASGLTDTQYF
TRBV15	TRBJ1-5	CATSRDRVNQPQHF
TRBV5-4	TRBJ2-1	CASSPSSGRPNEQFF
TRBV28	TRBJ2-7	CASSPLRVAVEQYF
TRBV4-2	TRBJ2-7	CASSQGGQGKGDEQYF
TRBV6-6	TRBJ2-7	CASREGSPIYYEQYF
TRBV5-1	TRBJ2-3	CASSQRGTSGRAGSDTQYF
TRBV4-3	TRBJ1-5	CASSQDLVQGNQPQHF
TRBV28	TRBJ2-2	CASRSGQGASGELFF
TRBV7-9	TRBJ1-1	CASSLETGMDTEAFF
TRBV7-2	TRBJ2-3	CASSSGTSGRGSTDTQYF
TRBV5-1	TRBJ2-3	CASSLGPQADTQYF
TRBV7-9	TRBJ2-7	CASSGGTGDYEQYF
TRBV28	TRBJ2-2	CASSRGARNTGELFF
TRBV5-8	TRBJ2-2	CASSFRGRSGELFF
TRBV28	TRBJ2-1	CASSTIDRNEQFF
TRBV7-2	TRBJ2-3	CASSLAGTSGMDTQYF
TRBV9	TRBJ2-1	CASSVGDYPYNEQFF
TRBV11-3	TRBJ1-4	CASSFGNEKLFF
TRBV6-1	TRBJ2-1	CASSAHPRGGSYNEQFF
TRBV2	TRBJ2-7	CASGDINLYEQYF
TRBV7-2	TRBJ2-1	CASSLAGTIYNEQFF
TRBV27	TRBJ2-7	CASSFRPASYEQYF
TRBV25-1	TRBJ2-3	CASSSRGTDTQYF
TRBV10-3	TRBJ2-2	CAISDRAGDTGELFF
TRBV11-2	TRBJ2-2	CASSLGPSTGELFF
TRBV7-2	TRBJ1-1	CASSPTGGVEAFF
TRBV5-1	TRBJ2-3	CASSFTGVGTDTQYF